The 24 T cell receptor beta chains below come from one sample, sequenced in a study of shared clonotypes between healthy human individuals. Clones were sequenced by immunoSEQ multiplex PCR, and TCRdb holds only the in-frame ones, with some missing. The profile shows 1.5 million to 2.5 million clones, over 85% of them singletons. The naive CD8 population came from CD45RO-negative cells selected for CCR7, without terminally differentiated effector memory CD45RA+ cells. Sequenced sample: naive CD8+ T cells sorted from blood. The receptors were gathered from a man younger than 35 in good health.

This sequence joins TRBV7-8 and TRBJ2-3, with D unresolved. Germline assignment: CDR1 SGHVS and CDR2 FQNEAQ. The V end lost 1 base, the J end lost 5 bases, and 7 bases lay between the germline ends. The CDR3 loop spans 13 amino acids. For the CDR3, the DNA is TGTGCCAGCAGCTTAGTGGCTGAAGATACGCAGTATTTT. Protein product: CASSLVAEDTQYF.

The V call is TRBV27, the J call TRBJ2-7; 10 bases agree with TRBD2. The trim removed 4 bases at V and 5 bases at J, leaving 11 bases unmatched. CDR3 length: 16 amino acids. CDR1 is MNHEY, CDR2 SMNVEV, per germline (reference sequence). CDR3 in amino acids: CASSSKLAGSPHEQYF. CDR3 in DNA: TGTGCCAGCAGTTCAAAACTAGCGGGGTCCCCCCACGAGCAGTACTTC.

The rearrangement links TRBV27 to TRBJ1-1; D is perhaps TRBD1 (6 bases). CDR3 length equals 15 residues. V lost 5 bases and J lost 1, with 14 bases in between. Germline V lookup: CDR1 MNHEY, CDR2 SMNVEV (reference sequence). CDR3 sequence (DNA): TGTGCCAGCAGTCCCTCGGGACACCCGAACACTGAAGCTTTCTTT. Translated, it gives CASSPSGHPNTEAFF.

V usage is TRBV4-2 and J usage is TRBJ2-7, with a weak D call TRBD2 (5 bases). V lost 4 bases to trimming and J lost 2 bases, with 15 bases between them. Germline assignment: CDR1 LGHNA and CDR2 YNFKEQ. This CDR3 region has 15 residues. CDR3 nucleotide sequence: TGTGCCAGCAGCCGGGAGTTTGGGGTTACCTACGAGCAGTACTTC. It yields the protein CASSREFGVTYEQYF.

Points on this clone: The identical CDR3 is also encoded by other nucleotide sequences in the sample. The genes are TRBV7-9 and TRBJ2-1; TRBD1 aligns across 9 bases. Germline CDR1 and CDR2: SEHNR and FQNEAQ (reference sequence). There are 14 residues in the CDR3. With V trimmed by 5 bases and J by 10 bases, 9 bases remained unmatched. CDR3 in amino acids: CASSAGQGRGEQFF. CDR3 nucleotides: TGTGCCAGCAGCGCGGGACAGGGTCGCGGGGAGCAGTTCTTC. Using reference TRBV7-9 and TRBJ2-1 for the parts outside the CDR3, the full variable domain is DTGVSQNPRHKITKRGQNVTFRCDPISEHNRLYWYRQTLGQGPEFLTYFQNEAQLEKSRLLSDRFSAERPKGSFSTLEIQRTEQGDSAMYLCASSAGQGRGEQFFGPGTRLTVL.

This chain uses TRBV5-4 with TRBJ2-7; D may correspond to TRBD1 or TRBD2 (5 bases each). Germline lookup yields CDR1 SGHNT and CDR2 YYREEE (reference sequence). The V end was cut by 4 bases, the J end by 2 bases, with 13 bases between. The CDR3 sequence is 14 residues long. The CDR3: CASSRRDHTYEQYF. As DNA, the CDR3 is TGTGCCAGCAGCCGTCGGGACCACACCTACGAGCAGTACTTC.

This rearrangement joins TRBV4-1 to TRBJ2-2; 8 bases map to TRBD1. CDR3 length: 16 residues. V lost 5 bases to trimming and J lost 5 bases; unmatched junction nucleotides: 10. CDR1 and CDR2 from the germline V gene are MGHRA and YSYEKL. The CDR3 reads CASSEQGTGNTGELFF. CDR3 nucleotides: TGCGCCAGCAGCGAACAGGGGACAGGAAATACCGGGGAGCTGTTTTTT.

The chain combines TRBV6-5 with TRBJ2-7, with 10 nucleotides matching TRBD2. V dropped 2 bases and J dropped 0; count of bases not matched to a gene: 4. The CDR3 consists of 16 residues. Germline V gives CDR1 MNHEY, CDR2 SVGAGI. As DNA, the CDR3 is TGTGCCAGCAGTTACGACCTAGCGGGAGTCTCCTACGAGCAGTACTTC. Translation: CASSYDLAGVSYEQYF.

A note on this clone: The sample carries other DNA sequences with the same CDR3. CDR3 bases: TGTGCCAGCAGCCCTGGACTAGCGGGAACCTACGAGCAGTACTTC. Translation gives CASSPGLAGTYEQYF. The rearrangement joins TRBV13 to TRBJ2-7, with 12 bases lining up with TRBD2. V was clipped by 5 bases and J by 2 bases; unmatched bases: 4. The germline CDR1 and CDR2 sequences are PRHDT and FYEKMQ (reference sequence). This CDR3 has 15 residues.

Notes on this clone: At the DNA level, this CDR3 is encoded by other sequences in the same sample as well. The chain carries TRBV11-2 and TRBJ2-1; no clear D gene. This CDR3 is 12 amino acids long. Germline V CDR1 and CDR2: SGHAT, FQNNGV. V dropped 5 bases and J dropped 7 bases, with 9 bases sitting between them. This CDR3 reads CASSLSLNEQFF. CDR3 DNA: TGTGCCAGCAGCCTCTCCCTGAATGAGCAGTTCTTC.

The rearrangement links TRBV10-2 to TRBJ2-7; no clear D gene. V lost 6 bases and J lost 1, with 4 bases in between. The CDR3 contains 11 residues. Germline lookup yields CDR1 WSHSY and CDR2 SAAADI. CDR3: CASRLSYEQYF. The DNA of the CDR3 is TGCGCCAGCAGATTATCCTACGAGCAGTACTTC.

This chain uses TRBV5-5 with TRBJ2-5; no clear D gene. CDR3 length: 13 amino acids. Germline CDR1 is SGHKS and CDR2 is YYEKEE (reference sequence). Trimming removed 7 bases at V and 3 bases at J, with 13 bases between. CDR3 amino acids: CASSSDLEETQYF. The CDR3 nucleotides read TGTGCCAGCTCCTCGGATCTCGAAGAGACCCAGTACTTC.

The genes are TRBV13 and TRBJ2-5; 8 positions match TRBD2. Germline values: CDR1 PRHDT, CDR2 FYEKMQ (reference sequence). The CDR3 covers 12 residues. The V segment lost 4 bases and the J segment 10 bases; nucleotides outside the gene matches: 5. CDR3 coding DNA: TGTGCCAGCAGCTCCCCCGGGGGGGACCAGTACTTC. Its protein product is CASSSPGGDQYF.

The DNA of the CDR3 is TGTGCCAGCAGTAGCCGGGAGGGCCAATCCTATAATTCACCCCTCCACTTT. Its protein is CASSSREGQSYNSPLHF. The J gene is TRBJ1-6, the V gene TRBV2; D ambiguous. Deletions cut 5 bases from V and 1 base from J, with 15 bases between. CDR1 SNHLY and CDR2 FYNNEI come from the germline V gene. This CDR3 has 17 amino acids.

Regarding this clone: A junction boundary mismatches the germline segment, possibly from a read error. The chain links TRBV7-7 to TRBJ2-2; the match to TRBD2 covers 11 bases. The CDR3 consists of 18 residues. The V gene's germline CDR1 is SSHAT and CDR2 FNYEAQ (reference sequence). In DNA form, the CDR3 reads TGTGCTAGCAGCTTAGCCCTTAGCGGGGGGGCCGTTACCGGGGAGCTGTTTTTT. As protein: CASSLALSGGAVTGELFF.

This clone has just one count. The CDR3 loop is CASSRQPPDTIYF. The CDR3 nucleotides read TGTGCCAGCAGTCGACAACCTCCGGACACCATATATTTT. The chain couples TRBV6-5 to TRBJ1-3, with no clear D. This CDR3 is 13 amino acids long. Per germline, CDR1 MNHEY and CDR2 SVGAGI. V was pared by 5 bases and J by 8 bases, with 13 bases between.

This chain connects TRBV2 to TRBJ2-3, with 7 bases aligning to TRBD1. This CDR3 contains 16 residues. V was clipped by 3 bases and J by 0 bases; unmatched bases: 6. CDR1 and CDR2 (germline): SNHLY, FYNNEI. Here the CDR3 reads CASSEGQNPSTDTQYF. The CDR3 DNA is TGTGCCAGCAGTGAGGGACAGAACCCTAGCACAGATACGCAGTATTTT.

This rearrangement joins TRBV5-1 to TRBJ2-1; 12 nucleotides align to TRBD2. V shed 3 bases and J 4 bases; nucleotides not matched to a gene: 5. The CDR3 contains 16 residues. Germline V gene sequence: CDR1 SGHRS, CDR2 YFSETQ. DNA of the CDR3: TGCGCCAGCAGCTCCAGACTAGCGGGGGATTACAATGAGCAGTTCTTC. Its protein is CASSSRLAGDYNEQFF.

The chain is built from TRBV27 and TRBJ2-7; 8 bases are shared with TRBD2. The V gene's germline CDR1 is MNHEY and CDR2 SMNVEV (reference sequence). The V segment lost 5 bases and the J segment 0 bases; nucleotides outside the gene matches: 3. This CDR3 is 14 amino acids long. In nucleotides, the CDR3 is TGTGCCAGCAGTCCCGGGACTAGCTCCTACGAGCAGTACTTC. This codes for CASSPGTSSYEQYF.

This chain connects TRBV14 to TRBJ2-7, with 9 bases fitting TRBD1. V trimming: 1 base; J trimming: 7 bases; junction bases outside the gene matches: 11. Germline lookup yields CDR1 SGHDN and CDR2 FVKESK. This CDR3 has 16 amino acids. The CDR3 coding sequence is TGTGCCAGCAGCCAAGGCTCCTCGAGGACAGGGGAAGAGCAGTACTTC. Its protein is CASSQGSSRTGEEQYF.

A remark on this clone: This specimen includes other DNA sequences encoding the same CDR3. The chain links TRBV7-3 to TRBJ2-6; no firm D call. The germline V gene has CDR1 SGHTA and CDR2 FQGTGA. This CDR3 spans 15 amino acids. Trimming removed 0 bases at V and 1 base at J, with 4 bases between. CDR3 bases: TGTGCCAGCAGCTTAACTGGGTCTGGGGCCAACGTCCTGACTTTC. This sequence encodes CASSLTGSGANVLTF.

This chain connects TRBV5-1 to TRBJ2-3; 9 bases are shared with TRBD1. The CDR3 runs 16 residues. CDR1 SGHRS and CDR2 YFSETQ come from the germline V gene. Trimming at V came to 4 bases and at J to 3 bases, leaving 9 bases not matched to a gene. Written as DNA, the CDR3 is TGCGCCAGCAGCAGTATGGGACAGGGATCGACAGATACGCAGTATTTT. It codes for CASSSMGQGSTDTQYF. Drawing the rest from reference TRBV5-1 and TRBJ2-3, the complete variable domain is KAGVTQTPRYLIKTRGQQVTLSCSPISGHRSVSWYQQTPGQGLQFLFEYFSETQRNKGNFPGRFSGRQFSNSRSEMNVSTLELGDSALYLCASSSMGQGSTDTQYFGPGTRLTVL.

The chain combines TRBV6-5 with TRBJ1-1, with unresolved D. The CDR3 runs 13 residues. Germline V gene data show CDR1 as MNHEY and CDR2 as SVGAGI. V shed 5 bases and J shed 2 bases, with 9 bases lying between them. The CDR3 protein is CASSRELNTEAFF. The CDR3 nucleotides read TGTGCCAGCAGTAGGGAGCTCAACACTGAAGCTTTCTTT.

The chain recombines TRBV10-1 with TRBJ2-7; the match to TRBD1 covers 7 bases. The CDR3 contains 14 residues. Germline V gene lookup returns CDR1 WNHNN and CDR2 SYGVQD (reference sequence). The trim removed 0 bases at V and 6 bases at J, leaving 5 bases unmatched. CDR3 region: CASSESQTGLEQYF. CDR3 nucleotides: TGCGCCAGCAGTGAGTCGCAGACAGGGCTCGAGCAGTACTTC.